The TCR beta chain under discussion was sequenced for a study of human T cells and chemical hapten exposure. In the study overall: Predominantly women, the patients had alopecia areata, totalis or universalis. Notes on the study in general: The number of TCRs over 1 in 1000 frequency stayed unchanged after DPC.

Time point in this sample: patch test 2, 6 weeks after DPC sensitization. Stated treatment: therapeutic diphenylcyclopropenone sensitization with weekly scalp DPC. With regard to this clonotype: As yet, its antigen is unknown.

The study used a library that attached unique molecular identifiers to individual cDNA molecules. TCRdb reprocessed the RACE reads with MiXCR, giving one entry per CDR3 protein. The sample yields about 70,000 distinct CDR3 sequences, 8.5% seen once. The CDR3 loop spans 13 amino acids. Germline lookup yields CDR1 MNHNY and CDR2 SVGAGI (reference sequence). The ends were cut back, 6 bases at V and 0 bases at J, with 6 bases in the middle. The sequence was obtained from a woman aged 45-59 years with alopecia areata. Some clones in this sample may be carry-over from other donors' samples. This material consisted of whole blood, taken in connection with sensitization to the hapten diphenylcyclopropenone (DPC). V usage is TRBV6-6 and J usage is TRBJ1-3; D is unclear. The CDR3 DNA reads as TGTGCCAGCAGACCGAACTCTGGAAACACCATATATTTT. Translating it yields CASRPNSGNTIYF.